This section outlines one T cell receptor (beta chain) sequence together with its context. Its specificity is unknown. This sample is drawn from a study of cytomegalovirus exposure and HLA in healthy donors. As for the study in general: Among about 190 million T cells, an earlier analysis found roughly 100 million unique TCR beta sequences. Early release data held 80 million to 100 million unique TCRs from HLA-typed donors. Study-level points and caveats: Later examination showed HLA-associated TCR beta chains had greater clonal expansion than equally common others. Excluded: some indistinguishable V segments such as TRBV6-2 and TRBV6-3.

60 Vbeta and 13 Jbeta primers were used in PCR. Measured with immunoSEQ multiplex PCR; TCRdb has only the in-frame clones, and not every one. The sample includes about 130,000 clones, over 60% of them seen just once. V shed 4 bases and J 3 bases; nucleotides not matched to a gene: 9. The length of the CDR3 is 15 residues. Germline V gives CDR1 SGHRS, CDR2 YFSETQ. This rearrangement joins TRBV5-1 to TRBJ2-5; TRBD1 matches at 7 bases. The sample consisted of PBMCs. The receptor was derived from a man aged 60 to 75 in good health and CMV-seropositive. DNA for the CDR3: TGCGCCAGCAGCAACGCCCAGGGGGACGAAGAGACCCAGTACTTC. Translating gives CASSNAQGDEETQYF.